This TCR beta chain is from a study of OX40 agonist ivuxolimab in advanced cancers. Germline-derived CDR1 and CDR2 are MNHEY and SVGAGI. V was clipped by 2 bases and J by 7 bases, with 11 bases between them. CDR3 size: 14 residues. Some clones are missing from TCRdb's copy, which holds only in-frame ones; the method was immunoSEQ multiplex PCR. The sample comprises about 45,000 clones, around 84% of which are singletons, and approximately 16% rests with the top ten. The chain joins TRBV6-5 to TRBJ1-4, with D possibly TRBD1 on 6 matching bases. The material was CD4+ or CD8+ T cells sorted from blood, obtained in a trial of the OX40 agonist ivuxolimab. This clonotype was sampled from an adult with an advanced solid tumor such as melanoma, head and neck, liver or kidney cancer. The CDR3 DNA is TGTGCCAGCAGTTACCAGGGAGGGGGTGAAAAACTGTTTTTT. Its protein is CASSYQGGGEKLFF.